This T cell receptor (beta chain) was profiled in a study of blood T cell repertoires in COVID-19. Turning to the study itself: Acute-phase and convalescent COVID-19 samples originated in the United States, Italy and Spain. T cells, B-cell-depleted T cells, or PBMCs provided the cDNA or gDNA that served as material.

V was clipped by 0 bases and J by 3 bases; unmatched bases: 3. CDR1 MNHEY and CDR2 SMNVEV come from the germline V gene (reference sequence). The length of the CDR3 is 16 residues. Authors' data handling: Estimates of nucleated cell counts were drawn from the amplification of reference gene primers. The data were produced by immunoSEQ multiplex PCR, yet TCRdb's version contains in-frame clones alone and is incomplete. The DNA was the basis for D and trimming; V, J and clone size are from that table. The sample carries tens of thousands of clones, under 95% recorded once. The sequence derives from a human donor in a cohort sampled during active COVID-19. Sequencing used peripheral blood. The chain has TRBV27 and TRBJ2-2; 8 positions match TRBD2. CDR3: CASSLSSGTYTGELFF. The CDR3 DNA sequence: TGTGCCAGCAGTTTATCTAGCGGGACTTACACCGGGGAGCTGTTTTTT.